The 32 T cell receptor beta chains listed next were all sequenced from one sample in a study of blood T cell repertoires in COVID-19. Assay used: immunoSEQ multiplex PCR; TCRdb lists only in-frame clones, some missing. Of 90,000 or so clones listed, around 86% are singletons. The material sequenced was peripheral blood. These receptors originate from a human donor in a cohort sampled during active COVID-19.

This chain uses TRBV27 with TRBJ1-1; possible D gene TRBD1, 5 bases. V lost 5 bases, J lost 4 bases, and 23 bases lay in between. Germline loops: CDR1 MNHEY, CDR2 SMNVEV (reference sequence). This CDR3 region has 17 residues. CDR3 coding DNA: TGTGCCAGCAGTCCCCGGGGGGTAGGCGCCTTGGTCACTGAAGCTTTCTTT. This sequence encodes CASSPRGVGALVTEAFF.

The chain links TRBV11-2 to TRBJ2-5, with TRBD2 identical over 9 bases. The germline V gene encodes CDR1 SGHAT and CDR2 FQNNGV. Trimming cost V 5 bases and J 5 bases; bases outside gene matches: 6. There are 14 residues in the CDR3. The CDR3: CASSHLAGSETQYF. DNA for the CDR3: TGTGCCAGCAGCCACCTAGCGGGGAGCGAGACCCAGTACTTC.

This rearrangement joins TRBV6-2 or TRBV6-3 to TRBJ2-7; D is possibly TRBD1 (6 bases). The germline V and J ends were trimmed by 5 bases and 6 bases, with 20 bases remaining between them. The CDR3 is made up of 15 amino acids. Germline V gene data show CDR1 as MNHEY and CDR2 as SVGEGT. The CDR3, as DNA: TGTGCCAGCAGTAAACACCAAACAGGGAAAGGCGAGCAGTACTTC. It yields the protein CASSKHQTGKGEQYF.

This clone occurred a few times. The genes are TRBV9 and TRBJ2-7; TRBD2 matches at 15 bases. This CDR3 comprises 16 residues. V was pared by 3 bases and J by 4 bases, with 5 bases of the junction left unmatched. Germline V gives CDR1 SGDLS, CDR2 YYNGEE. Here the CDR3 DNA reads TGTGCCAGCAGCGCCGGACTAGCGGGAGGGGTGTACGAGCAGTACTTC. Translated: CASSAGLAGGVYEQYF.

This chain links TRBV5-1 with TRBJ2-5; a possible D gene is TRBD1 (6 bases). This CDR3 is 13 amino acids long. The V end was cut by 1 base, the J end by 2 bases, with 6 bases between. In germline, CDR1 is SGHRS, CDR2 YFSETQ. CDR3 sequence (DNA): TGCGCCAGCAGCTTGAGGGGGCAAGAGACCCAGTACTTC. It translates to CASSLRGQETQYF.

This clone was seen a few times. This chain uses TRBV3-1 (or the pseudogene TRBV3-2) with TRBJ1-6, with D perhaps TRBD1 (5 bases). The CDR3 runs 14 residues. Germline V gene sequence: CDR1 LGHDT, CDR2 YNNKEL (reference sequence). V was pared by 0 bases and J by 7 bases, with 7 bases between. CDR3: CASSQDGGNSPLHF. CDR3 nucleotides: TGTGCCAGCAGCCAAGACGGGGGGAATTCACCCCTCCACTTT.

The chain is built from TRBV5-1 and TRBJ1-1; TRBD1 is a possible D gene (5 bases). V lost 4 bases and J 7 bases, leaving 14 bases between the germline ends. The CDR3 is 13 residues long. The V gene's germline CDR1 is SGHRS and CDR2 YFSETQ. The CDR3 reads CASSRGLGSEAFF. The CDR3 DNA reads TGCGCCAGCAGCCGGGGACTCGGTAGTGAAGCTTTCTTT.

This clone was counted a few times. In nucleotides, the CDR3 is TGTGCCAGCAGCTTGATTCCAGGGGACGCCACTGAAGCTTTCTTT. This sequence encodes CASSLIPGDATEAFF. The rearrangement links TRBV5-6 to TRBJ1-1, with D possibly matching TRBD1 (6 bases). Per germline, CDR1 SGHDT and CDR2 YYEEEE. The V gene lost 1 base and the J gene lost 4 bases, with 14 bases spanning the gap. The CDR3 covers 15 residues.

This chain connects TRBV7-3 to TRBJ2-1, with D uncertain. The germline CDR1 and CDR2 sequences are SGHTA and FQGTGA. V was pared by 1 base and J by 4 bases, with 5 bases between. This CDR3 spans 13 amino acids. The CDR3 loop is CASSLRGYNEQFF. The DNA of the CDR3 is TGTGCCAGCAGCTTAAGAGGTTACAATGAGCAGTTCTTC.

The V call is TRBV9, the J call TRBJ2-1, with TRBD2 matching 11 bases. The CDR3 sequence is 19 residues long. V shed 4 bases, J shed 0 bases, and the junction held 12 bases outside the gene matches. Germline V gene data show CDR1 as SGDLS and CDR2 as YYNGEE. CDR3 residues: CASSLPSSGRQSSYNEQFF. The DNA of the CDR3 is TGTGCCAGCAGCCTACCTTCTAGCGGGAGGCAGAGCTCCTACAATGAGCAGTTCTTC. Variable domain in full (rest from reference TRBV9 and TRBJ2-1): DSGVTQTPKHLITATGQRVTLRCSPRSGDLSVYWYQQSLDQGLQFLIQYYNGEERAKGNILERFSAQQFPDLHSELNLSSLELGDSALYFCASSLPSSGRQSSYNEQFFGPGTRLTVL.

Written as DNA, the CDR3 is TGTGCCAGCAGTCCCAGTTGGGGACTGGATGGCTCGGGGCAGTATTTT. It codes for CASSPSWGLDGSGQYF. V usage is TRBV5-6 and J usage is TRBJ2-3; TRBD2 might be the D (6 bases). V dropped 5 bases and J dropped 11 bases, with 27 bases sitting between them. The CDR3 sequence is 16 residues long. The germline V gene has CDR1 SGHDT and CDR2 YYEEEE.

V gene TRBV5-8 combines with J gene TRBJ1-5, with D possibly matching TRBD1 (5 bases). The CDR3 runs to 14 residues. Between the trimmed V and J ends, which lost 1 base and 7 bases, there was a span of 12 bases. Germline loops: CDR1 SGHTS, CDR2 YDEGEE. In DNA form, the CDR3 reads TGTGCCAGCAGCTTGTTCAGGGAGGGCCAGCCCCAGCATTTT. As protein: CASSLFREGQPQHF.

This clone turned up a few times. The gene calls are TRBV2 and TRBJ1-6; 8 nucleotides match TRBD1. There are 14 residues in the CDR3. With V trimmed by 7 bases and J by 10 bases, 9 bases remained unmatched. Germline V lookup: CDR1 SNHLY, CDR2 FYNNEI. As DNA, the CDR3 is TGTGCCAGCACCCGGACAGGGTGGGGGTCACCCCTCCACTTT. This codes for CASTRTGWGSPLHF.

V usage is TRBV9 and J usage is TRBJ2-1, with TRBD1 matching over 9 bases. The CDR3 runs to 16 residues. Germline trimming cut 5 bases from V and 7 bases from J; bases unmatched to any gene: 13. Germline V gene sequence: CDR1 SGDLS, CDR2 YYNGEE. The CDR3 region has the DNA TGTGCCAGCAGTGCTCTGGGAACAGGGGGCTCGAATGAGCAGTTCTTC. Encoded protein: CASSALGTGGSNEQFF.

V and J are TRBV7-2 and TRBJ2-3, with 10 nucleotides matching TRBD2. J gave up 4 bases and V 4 bases, and 8 bases lay outside the gene matches. CDR3 length: 16 amino acids. Per the germline V gene, CDR1 is SGHTA and CDR2 is FQGNSA. CDR3 region: CASSSRASGGSDTQYF. CDR3 coding DNA: TGTGCCAGCAGCTCCCGAGCTAGCGGGGGCTCAGATACGCAGTATTTT.

The J gene is TRBJ2-6, the V gene TRBV11-2; 9 nucleotides align to TRBD1. The CDR3 is 16 amino acids. After removal of 5 bases from V and 2 bases from J, the junction contained 4 bases not matched to a gene. Germline CDR1 is SGHAT and CDR2 is FQNNGV. The CDR3 sequence is CASSTRQGAGANVLTF. The CDR3 nucleotides read TGTGCCAGCAGCACCCGACAGGGGGCTGGGGCCAACGTCCTGACTTTC.

J is TRBJ2-7 and V is TRBV3-1 (or the pseudogene TRBV3-2); tentatively, D is TRBD1 (5 bases). CDR1 and CDR2 from the germline V gene are LGHDT and YNNKEL (reference sequence). Deletions cut 10 bases from V and 0 bases from J, with 10 bases between. CDR3 length: 12 amino acids. CDR3 DNA: TGTGCCACCCGTGACAGCTCCTACGAGCAGTACTTC. This encodes CATRDSSYEQYF.

A single count supports this clone. The rearrangement links TRBV9 to TRBJ2-5, with D maybe TRBD1 (5 bases). V was cut by 4 bases and J by 3 bases, with 16 bases left in between. The germline V gene encodes CDR1 SGDLS and CDR2 YYNGEE. The CDR3 has 15 residues. The CDR3 nucleotides read TGTGCCAGCAGCCCCGGCGGACATCAAGAAGAGACCCAGTACTTC. It yields the protein CASSPGGHQEETQYF.

This chain connects TRBV6-5 to TRBJ2-2; D is perhaps TRBD1 (5 bases). Trimming took 7 bases from V and 5 from J, leaving 5 bases between them. The length of the CDR3 is 11 residues. CDR1 and CDR2 (germline): MNHEY, SVGAGI. This chain's CDR3 is CASKGTGELFF. Written as DNA, the CDR3 is TGTGCCAGCAAGGGGACCGGGGAGCTGTTTTTT.

This clone came up a few times. DNA of the CDR3: TGTGCCAGCAGAGCCCGTCGTTCAGGGTACGTATCTGACACTGAAGCTTTCTTT. Translation: CASRARRSGYVSDTEAFF. This chain joins TRBV2 and TRBJ1-1; D is possibly TRBD1 (5 bases). Germline values: CDR1 SNHLY, CDR2 FYNNEI. This CDR3 spans 18 amino acids. V lost 6 bases and J 3 bases, leaving 26 bases between the germline ends. Full variable domain (missing parts from reference TRBV2 and TRBJ1-1): EPEVTQTPSHQVTQMGQEVILRCVPISNHLYFYWYRQILGQKVEFLVSFYNNEISEKSEIFDDQFSVERPDGSNFTLKIRSTKLEDSAMYFCASRARRSGYVSDTEAFFGQGTRLTVV.

This chain joins TRBV27 and TRBJ1-4; 7 positions match TRBD1. V lost 8 bases and J lost 5; bases outside the gene matches: 11. From germline, CDR1 is MNHEY and CDR2 SMNVEV (reference sequence). The CDR3 has 15 amino acids. CDR3 DNA sequence: TGTGCCAGCGGCCGGAGTGGACAGGAAAATGAAAAACTGTTTTTT. Translated: CASGRSGQENEKLFF.

The chain carries TRBV3-1 (or the pseudogene TRBV3-2) and TRBJ1-2, with 7 bases fitting TRBD1. The V segment lost 5 bases and the J segment 4 bases; nucleotides outside the gene matches: 7. Germline values: CDR1 LGHDT, CDR2 YNNKEL (reference sequence). The CDR3 has 14 residues. CDR3 coding DNA: TGTGCCAGCAGCGTAGGGGGACAGTCCTATGGCTACACCTTC. It translates to CASSVGGQSYGYTF.

This sequence joins TRBV6-5 and TRBJ2-1, with no clear D. V dropped 2 bases and J dropped 8 bases, with 4 bases sitting between them. The CDR3 length is 11 residues. Per the germline V gene, CDR1 is MNHEY and CDR2 is SVGAGI. CDR3 loop: CASSYADEQFF. The CDR3 bases are TGTGCCAGCAGTTACGCAGATGAGCAGTTCTTC.

The chain is built from TRBV30 and TRBJ1-4; perhaps TRBD1 as D (6 bases). The CDR3 totals 14 residues. Germline-derived CDR1 and CDR2 are GTSNPN and SVGIG (reference sequence). Trimming took off 4 bases at V and 0 bases at J, with 9 bases between the two ends. The CDR3 loop reads CAWTQGATNEKLFF. In DNA, the CDR3 is TGTGCCTGGACACAGGGAGCAACTAATGAAAAACTGTTTTTT. Supplemented by reference TRBV30 and TRBJ1-4, the full variable domain reads SQTIHQWPATLVQPVGSPLSLECTVEGTSNPNLYWYRQAAGRGLQLLFYSVGIGQISSEVPQNLSASRPQDRQFILSSKKLLLSDSGFYLCAWTQGATNEKLFFGSGTQLSVL.

The chain has TRBV5-1 and TRBJ2-7, with TRBD2 identical over 15 bases. The J segment lost 3 bases and the V segment lost 4 bases, leaving 14 bases of the junction unmatched. There are 19 residues in the CDR3. Germline V gene sequence: CDR1 SGHRS, CDR2 YFSETQ. The CDR3 coding sequence is TGCGCCAGCAGCCGGGGTGGATCCGCGGGACTAGCGGGAGGCTACGAGCAGTACTTC. Its protein is CASSRGGSAGLAGGYEQYF.

This chain joins TRBV7-2 and TRBJ1-5, with D unresolved. V shed 5 bases and J shed 3 bases, with 5 bases lying between them. Germline assignment: CDR1 SGHTA and CDR2 FQGNSA. The CDR3 runs 12 residues. In nucleotides, the CDR3 is TGTGCCAGCAGCCCCTACAATCAGCCCCAGCATTTT. Protein: CASSPYNQPQHF.

CDR3 sequence reads: CATSDLTSGNTGELFF. The CDR3 DNA reads TGTGCCACCAGTGATTTGACTAGCGGTAACACCGGGGAGCTGTTTTTT. The J gene is TRBJ2-2, the V gene TRBV24-1, with 8 bases aligning to TRBD2. With 0 bases clipped from V and 2 bases from J, the junction kept 1 base outside the gene matches. This CDR3 region has 16 residues. Germline V gene sequence: CDR1 KGHDR, CDR2 SFDVKD.

The rearrangement joins TRBV3-1 (or the pseudogene TRBV3-2) to TRBJ2-3; D is undetermined. CDR1 is LGHDT and CDR2 is YNNKEL in the germline V gene (reference sequence). This CDR3 contains 15 residues. V was cut by 3 bases and J by 1 base, with 11 bases left in between. The CDR3 is CASSHLPSGTDTQYF. The CDR3 region has the DNA TGTGCCAGCAGCCATCTACCCTCGGGCACAGATACGCAGTATTTT.

The chain has TRBV29-1 and TRBJ1-2, with D possibly being TRBD1 (5 bases). The CDR3 runs to 12 residues. The V gene lost 4 bases and the J gene lost 3 bases, with 9 bases spanning the gap. Germline CDR1 is SQVTM and CDR2 is ANQGSEA. The CDR3 sequence is CSVVPGDYGYTF. CDR3 sequence (DNA): TGCAGCGTTGTTCCGGGGGACTATGGCTACACCTTC.

V gene TRBV3-1 (or the pseudogene TRBV3-2) combines with J gene TRBJ2-4, with 7 bases matching TRBD2. The V gene end was trimmed by 4 bases and the J gene end by 0 bases; junction bases not matched to a gene: 9. Germline V gene sequence: CDR1 LGHDT, CDR2 YNNKEL (reference sequence). The CDR3 runs 17 residues. CDR3 sequence reads: CASSPLPAGVAKNIQYF. CDR3 nucleotide sequence: TGTGCCAGCAGCCCCCTCCCGGCGGGGGTAGCCAAAAACATTCAGTACTTC.

The rearrangement joins TRBV15 to TRBJ2-5, with 13 bases lining up with TRBD2. CDR1 is LNHNV and CDR2 is YYDKDF in the germline V gene (reference sequence). The CDR3 length is 18 residues. Trimming at V came to 1 base and at J to 4 bases, leaving 9 bases not matched to a gene. CDR3 region: CATSRVLAGGQFSETQYF. In nucleotides, the CDR3 is TGTGCCACCAGCAGAGTACTAGCGGGGGGGCAATTCTCAGAGACCCAGTACTTC.

V usage is TRBV7-9 and J usage is TRBJ2-1, with D perhaps matching TRBD2 (5 bases). Germline values: CDR1 SEHNR, CDR2 FQNEAQ (reference sequence). V gave up 5 bases and J gave up 0 bases, with 23 bases separating them. The CDR3 totals 19 residues. Here the CDR3 reads CASSPWLQAVGSSYNEQFF. CDR3 DNA sequence: TGTGCCAGCAGCCCCTGGTTGCAAGCGGTGGGGAGCTCCTACAATGAGCAGTTCTTC.